Following are 32 T cell receptor beta chains from one sample sequenced in a study of cytomegalovirus exposure and HLA in healthy donors. Researchers ran the PCR with 60 Vbeta and 13 Jbeta primers. Only in-frame clones appear in the TCRdb table, and some are missing; sequencing was by immunoSEQ multiplex PCR. This table holds 130,000 to 150,000 clones, around 75% found once. Material for sequencing was PBMCs. All receptors come from a woman aged 40 to 50 in good health and CMV-seronegative.

This clone appeared a few times. The chain joins TRBV21-1 to TRBJ2-7; TRBD2 reflects the table's D call only, with no check against the DNA. TRBV21-1 is a documented pseudogene. The CDR3 is 16 residues long. The CDR3 DNA is TGTGCCAGCAGCAAAGAATCTAGAGGCAGAACCTACGAGCAGTACTTC. It yields the protein CASSKESRGRTYEQYF.

This clone has just one count. The gene calls are TRBV29-1 and TRBJ2-2; TRBD1 might be the D (6 bases). The ends were cut back, 4 bases at V and 6 bases at J, with 15 bases in the middle. This CDR3 region has 14 residues. CDR1 SQVTM and CDR2 ANQGSEA come from the germline V gene. CDR3 sequence: CSVGVQKGAGELFF. The CDR3 DNA is TGCAGCGTTGGCGTCCAAAAGGGGGCCGGGGAGCTGTTTTTT.

The chain couples TRBV11-2 to TRBJ2-7; possibly TRBD1 for D (5 bases). V dropped 0 bases and J dropped 2 bases, with 17 bases sitting between them. CDR3 length: 17 residues. Germline V lookup: CDR1 SGHAT, CDR2 FQNNGV. CDR3 amino acids: CASSLEQGQILPYEQYF. For the CDR3, the DNA is TGTGCCAGCAGCTTAGAGCAGGGCCAGATCCTCCCCTACGAGCAGTACTTC.

The rearrangement links TRBV2 to TRBJ1-3; D not certain. Germline values: CDR1 SNHLY, CDR2 FYNNEI. This CDR3 is 14 amino acids long. Deletions cut 2 bases from V and 2 bases from J, with 7 bases between. The CDR3 DNA reads TGTGCCAGCAGTGAACAACTGGCTGGAAACACCATATATTTT. Protein sequence: CASSEQLAGNTIYF.

This clone appeared a single time. The chain uses TRBV29-1 and TRBJ2-1; D may be TRBD1 (6 bases). Germline assignment: CDR1 SQVTM and CDR2 ANQGSEA. The CDR3 contains 13 residues. V was shortened by 6 bases and J by 9 bases, with 18 bases between the two germline ends. The CDR3 spells CSVESEQGTEQFF. DNA of the CDR3: TGCAGCGTGGAATCCGAACAGGGAACTGAGCAGTTCTTC.

V and J are TRBV5-1 and TRBJ1-5, with D possibly matching TRBD1 (5 bases). The CDR3 consists of 15 residues. Germline V gene data show CDR1 as SGHRS and CDR2 as YFSETQ. Trimming cost V 3 bases and J 4 bases, with 14 bases left between them. The CDR3 reads CASSSVDRLNQPQHF. CDR3 DNA sequence: TGCGCCAGCAGCTCGGTCGACAGATTGAATCAGCCCCAGCATTTT.

The chain links TRBV4-1 to TRBJ2-5, with D maybe TRBD1 (6 bases). V lost 0 bases and J 0 bases, leaving 14 bases between the germline ends. Germline V CDR1 and CDR2: MGHRA, YSYEKL. This CDR3 contains 17 residues. DNA for the CDR3: TGCGCCAGCAGCCAAGATTTGGGAACAGGGTACCAAGAGACCCAGTACTTC. Protein product: CASSQDLGTGYQETQYF.

This chain connects TRBV7-7 to TRBJ2-5; unclear D gene. The CDR3 is made up of 14 amino acids. Trimming shortened V by 1 base and J by 1 base, and 7 bases separated the two germline ends. Germline assignment: CDR1 SSHAT and CDR2 FNYEAQ (reference sequence). CDR3 bases: TGTGCCAGCAGCTTAGATGTCAGCCAAGAGACCCAGTACTTC. Amino acid sequence: CASSLDVSQETQYF.

The count of this clone is one. The CDR3 nucleotides are TGTGCCAGCAGCGGGTGGCTAGATACTAGCGATGAGCAGTTCTTC. Amino acid sequence: CASSGWLDTSDEQFF. This rearrangement joins TRBV5-5 to TRBJ2-1; 7 bases fit TRBD2. Germline CDR1 reads SGHKS; CDR2 reads YYEKEE (reference sequence). CDR3 length: 15 residues. V shed 4 bases and J 8 bases; nucleotides not matched to a gene: 12.

The table lists this clone with a count of one. The chain combines TRBV10-3 with TRBJ2-1; 13 bases are shared with TRBD2. V dropped 4 bases and J dropped 6; count of bases not matched to a gene: 3. The germline CDR1 and CDR2 sequences are ENHRY and SYGVKD. The CDR3 has 15 amino acids. CDR3: CAISGTSGRGNEQFF. CDR3 nucleotide sequence: TGTGCCATCAGTGGGACTAGCGGGAGAGGCAATGAGCAGTTCTTC.

V is TRBV4-1 and J is TRBJ1-5, with 7 bases aligning to TRBD1. The CDR3 is 17 residues long. CDR1 MGHRA and CDR2 YSYEKL come from the germline V gene. With 4 bases clipped from V and 4 bases from J, the junction kept 13 bases outside the gene matches. CDR3 loop: CASSLLPGQSRNQPQHF. The CDR3 DNA is TGCGCCAGCAGCCTCTTACCGGGACAGAGCAGAAATCAGCCCCAGCATTTT.

The gene calls are TRBV7-9 and TRBJ1-2; a possible D gene is TRBD1 (5 bases). CDR1 SEHNR and CDR2 FQNEAQ come from the germline V gene (reference sequence). V lost 4 bases to trimming and J lost 7 bases, with 7 bases between them. This CDR3 region has 11 residues. This chain's CDR3 is CASSSRGGYTF. CDR3 DNA sequence: TGTGCCAGCAGCTCAAGGGGTGGCTACACCTTC.

V gene TRBV7-9 combines with J gene TRBJ1-3; D perhaps matches TRBD1 (5 bases). Trimming removed 3 bases at V and 0 bases at J, with 9 bases between. The CDR3 runs 15 residues. CDR1 is SEHNR, CDR2 FQNEAQ, per germline (reference sequence). CDR3 protein: CASSFTGLSGNTIYF. CDR3 nucleotide sequence: TGTGCCAGCAGCTTTACAGGTCTCTCTGGAAACACCATATATTTT. The full variable domain, with the rest looked up from reference TRBV7-9 and TRBJ1-3, is DTGVSQNPRHKITKRGQNVTFRCDPISEHNRLYWYRQTLGQGPEFLTYFQNEAQLEKSRLLSDRFSAERPKGSFSTLEIQRTEQGDSAMYLCASSFTGLSGNTIYFGEGSWLTVV.

This clone was counted only a few times. The rearrangement uses TRBV10-3 and TRBJ1-1; weak D call: TRBD1 (5 bases). With 6 bases removed from V and 1 base from J, the gap between germline ends came to 12 bases. This CDR3 is 14 amino acids long. The V gene's germline CDR1 is ENHRY and CDR2 SYGVKD. CDR3 sequence reads: CAISLGLTNTEAFF. The CDR3 coding sequence is TGTGCCATCAGCCTGGGACTGACGAACACTGAAGCTTTCTTT.

The V and J genes are TRBV5-5 and TRBJ2-1, with 7 bases fitting TRBD1. Losses at the gene ends were 0 bases for V and 4 bases for J; bases not matched to a gene: 1. The CDR3 consists of 14 residues. Germline values: CDR1 SGHKS, CDR2 YYEKEE (reference sequence). The CDR3 DNA reads TGTGCCAGCAGCTTGGGACAGGGTTACAATGAGCAGTTCTTC. Protein product: CASSLGQGYNEQFF.

To note about this clone: A read error may produce the germline difference seen at one junction end. The genes are TRBV7-9 and TRBJ2-7; TRBD1 matches at 10 bases. CDR1 is SEHNR, CDR2 FQNEAQ, per germline (reference sequence). CDR3 length: 12 residues. CDR3 sequence reads: CSSSRGQGVQYF. CDR3 DNA: TGTTCCAGCAGCCGTGGACAGGGGGTGCAGTACTTC.

The chain combines TRBV4-1 with TRBJ2-3; no definite D call. CDR1 and CDR2 from the germline V gene are MGHRA and YSYEKL. The V end lost 1 base, the J end lost 4 bases, and 12 bases lay between the germline ends. The length of the CDR3 is 15 residues. For the CDR3, the DNA is TGCGCCAGCAGCCAAGTTAACGGGTACGCAGATACGCAGTATTTT. Translated: CASSQVNGYADTQYF.

This clone was counted once. The CDR3 here is CASHGQHNTEAFF. The CDR3 nucleotides read TGTGCCAGCCATGGACAGCACAACACTGAAGCTTTCTTT. The rearrangement joins TRBV7-9 to TRBJ1-1; tentatively, D is TRBD1 (6 bases). V dropped 8 bases and J dropped 2 bases, with 12 bases sitting between them. This CDR3 has 13 residues. Germline CDR1 is SEHNR and CDR2 is FQNEAQ (reference sequence).

The V gene is TRBV5-1, the J gene TRBJ2-3; TRBD2 aligns across 9 bases. Germline V gene data show CDR1 as SGHRS and CDR2 as YFSETQ. The CDR3 length is 16 residues. The ends lost 3 bases at V and 0 bases at J; junction bases unmatched: 5. The chain's CDR3 is CASSSGLASSTDTQYF. CDR3 sequence (DNA): TGCGCCAGCAGCTCCGGACTAGCGAGCAGCACAGATACGCAGTATTTT.

This CDR3 reads CASRHLSGTTYEQYF. The CDR3 DNA sequence: TGCGCCAGCAGGCATCTGTCGGGGACTACCTACGAGCAGTACTTC. The chain carries TRBV5-1 and TRBJ2-7; 7 bases match TRBD2. The V gene's germline CDR1 is SGHRS and CDR2 YFSETQ. This CDR3 region has 15 residues. The J segment lost 2 bases and the V segment lost 5 bases, leaving 10 bases of the junction unmatched.

This chain links TRBV4-2 with TRBJ1-3; no reliable D call. The ends were cut back, 0 bases at V and 2 bases at J, with 11 bases in the middle. CDR1 and CDR2 (germline): LGHNA, YNFKEQ. The CDR3 sequence is 16 residues long. The DNA for the CDR3 is TGTGCCAGCAGCCAAGAATTACCCGGGACTGGAAACACCATATATTTT. It specifies CASSQELPGTGNTIYF.

This rearrangement joins TRBV2 to TRBJ1-4; 12 bases are a match to TRBD1. CDR1 is SNHLY and CDR2 is FYNNEI in the germline V gene. The CDR3 has 14 residues. V lost 4 bases and J lost 8; bases outside the gene matches: 2. As DNA, the CDR3 is TGTGCCAGCAGTGCCGGGACAGGGGGCGAAAAACTGTTTTTT. The encoded protein is CASSAGTGGEKLFF.

Details on this clone: One end of the junction fails to match germline, which may point to a read error. The chain couples TRBV5-1 to TRBJ2-7, with 7 bases matching TRBD1. The CDR3 is made up of 15 amino acids. Germline CDR1 and CDR2: SGHRS and YFSETQ. CDR3 nucleotides: TGCGCCAGCAGCCCTCAGGGACAGAGCTCCTACGAGCAGCACTTC. Encoded protein: CASSPQGQSSYEQHF.

This rearrangement joins TRBV7-9 to TRBJ2-1; D perhaps matches TRBD1 (6 bases). Trimming removed 5 bases from V and 8 bases from J, with 16 bases in between. The CDR3 contains 14 residues. CDR1 is SEHNR, CDR2 FQNEAQ, per germline (reference sequence). The CDR3 here is CASSLNTPGDEQFF. The CDR3 DNA sequence: TGTGCCAGCAGCCTAAACACGCCAGGGGATGAGCAGTTCTTC.

This clone appeared a single time. This rearrangement joins TRBV6-1 to TRBJ1-1; 9 nucleotides agree with TRBD1. V lost 8 bases, J lost 0 bases, and 1 base stayed unmatched. The CDR3 is made up of 13 amino acids. The germline CDR1 and CDR2 sequences are MNHNS and SASEGT. The CDR3 loop reads CASGQGMNTEAFF. CDR3 nucleotide sequence: TGTGCCAGCGGACAGGGGATGAACACTGAAGCTTTCTTT.

This clone occurred a few times. The chain is built from TRBV10-1 and TRBJ2-1; TRBD1 aligns across 8 bases. Trimming took 5 bases from V and 6 from J; bases not matched to a gene: 6. The CDR3 has 14 amino acids. In germline, CDR1 is WNHNN, CDR2 SYGVQD (reference sequence). The CDR3 sequence is CASSKRTGSNEQFF. The CDR3, as DNA: TGCGCCAGCAGTAAAAGGACAGGGAGCAATGAGCAGTTCTTC.

The chain employs TRBV9 and TRBJ1-1; tentatively, D is TRBD1 (6 bases). Germline loops: CDR1 SGDLS, CDR2 YYNGEE. The CDR3 is 16 residues long. The ends were cut back, 3 bases at V and 3 bases at J, with 18 bases in the middle. The CDR3 sequence: CASSAYDANRDTEAFF. The CDR3 DNA sequence: TGTGCCAGCAGCGCGTATGATGCCAACAGGGACACTGAAGCTTTCTTT.

Only a few counts were recorded for this clone. This sequence joins TRBV6-6 and TRBJ1-4; the D gene is possibly TRBD1 (5 bases). CDR3 length: 14 amino acids. Germline loops: CDR1 MNHNY, CDR2 SVGAGI (reference sequence). V lost 6 bases to trimming and J lost 4 bases, with 12 bases between them. The CDR3 region is CASRGRGNNEKLFF. DNA of the CDR3: TGTGCCAGCAGGGGGAGGGGAAATAATGAAAAACTGTTTTTT.

This clone appeared once. The rearrangement links TRBV5-1 to TRBJ2-5; a possible D gene is TRBD2 (5 bases). Germline V lookup: CDR1 SGHRS, CDR2 YFSETQ. The V gene lost 0 bases and the J gene lost 9 bases, with 12 bases spanning the gap. The CDR3 is 13 residues long. The CDR3 is CASSLGLVEAQYF. The CDR3 DNA reads TGCGCCAGCAGCTTGGGCCTCGTGGAGGCCCAGTACTTC.

The CDR3: CASSLSQGRSGYGYTF. CDR3 DNA: TGTGCCAGCTCACTCTCCCAGGGGCGCTCCGGCTATGGCTACACCTTC. The chain joins TRBV18 to TRBJ1-2; possible D gene TRBD1, 6 bases. Germline V gene lookup returns CDR1 KGHSH and CDR2 LQKENI. With 4 bases removed from V and 4 bases from J, the gap between germline ends came to 19 bases. This CDR3 spans 16 amino acids.

The table lists this clone with a few counts. V is TRBV4-1 and J is TRBJ1-2; TRBD1 aligns across 9 bases. V lost 4 bases to trimming and J lost 4 bases; unmatched junction nucleotides: 1. Germline values: CDR1 MGHRA, CDR2 YSYEKL. The CDR3 is made up of 13 amino acids. CDR3 coding DNA: TGCGCCAGCAGCCCGGACAGGGGCTATGGCTACACCTTC. Translating it yields CASSPDRGYGYTF.

V usage is TRBV5-4 and J usage is TRBJ1-2; 9 bases align to TRBD1. This CDR3 contains 16 residues. Germline-derived CDR1 and CDR2 are SGHNT and YYREEE (reference sequence). Trimming at V came to 2 bases and at J to 8 bases, leaving 13 bases not matched to a gene. CDR3 residues: CASSFYVIGQGMGYTF. The DNA of the CDR3 is TGTGCCAGCAGCTTCTATGTTATAGGACAGGGGATGGGCTACACCTTC. The full variable domain, rest sourced from reference TRBV5-4 and TRBJ1-2, is ETGVTQSPTHLIKTRGQQVTLRCSSQSGHNTVSWYQQALGQGPQFIFQYYREEENGRGNFPPRFSGLQFPNYSSELNVNALELDDSALYLCASSFYVIGQGMGYTFGSGTRLTVV.